This TCR beta chain was profiled in a study of blood T cell repertoires in COVID-19 (dated by TCRdb to about 2020). Notes on the research overall: Collaborator samples came from the United States, Italy and Spain and covered acute and convalescent phases of COVID-19. Subjects who had been exposed to COVID-19, were actively infected with it, or had recovered from it provided the deeply sampled blood TCRbeta repertoires that made up the dataset. The sample metadata nearly always contained a de-identified subject ID, COVID-19 status, age in years and sex. Samples were obtained from the ongoing ImmuneRACE study (first 160 participants) and from approximately 1,200 subjects provided by 6 global collaborators. The material from the prospective study consisted of cDNA or gDNA derived from T cells, B-cell-depleted T cells, or PBMCs. Where HLA class I and class II types were available, the types were taken from metadata supplied by the sample provider, not from assay-based typing. The repertoires were released in a freely available public database intended as a resource for research on the immune response to SARS-CoV-2.

On this clone: This receptor's antigen is unknown. The input lacks base qualities; no much larger clone sits a single base away.

TCRbeta CDR3 regions were amplified from genomic DNA using the immunoSEQ Assay, a bias-controlled multiplex PCR. Per the original workflow: The number of nucleated cells in each sample was estimated from the amplification of reference gene primers within the assay. Sequence reads were collapsed and filtered to measure the absolute abundance of every unique TCRbeta CDR3 rearrangement. For each sample, productive Simpson clonality was calculated as the square root of Simpson's diversity index over productive rearrangements. TCRdb mirrors the immuneACCESS table, restricted to in-frame sequences. Some clones are absent from its copies; in checked studies, under half trace to an unresolved V gene, and the reason for the others is unknown. That table gives V, J and clone size, and the DNA gave D and trimming. The sample has 68,000 or so clones on record, just over 85% of them singletons. The ten largest make up approximately 3.7% of the sample.

Collaborating institutions collected whole blood in K2EDTA tubes following their own protocols. Collaborator samples were shipped for TCRbeta analysis as frozen whole blood, isolated PBMCs, or DNA extracted from either sample type. Broad study findings and their caveats: Clinical and demographic metadata were provided uncurated, with the amount varying by source and participant.

The CDR3 covers 14 residues, taking in both the cysteine and the phenylalanine. This entry keeps only the CDR3 DNA: 42 bases, framed from base 1. CDR1 and CDR2 are read off the germline V gene as MNHEY and SVGAGI. V sheds 0 bases and J sheds 9 bases, leaving 12 bases between their ends. The chain was built from TRBV6-5 and TRBJ1-5, with TRBD1 tentatively as D gene (5 bases match). This TCR was sampled from a middle-aged man with acute or convalescent COVID-19. Sequences were obtained from peripheral blood. The nucleotide sequence reads as follows: TGTGCCAGCAGTTACTCTGCAGGGAAAGTGCCCCAGCATTTT. Its protein reads: CASSYSAGKVPQHF.